This TCR beta chain was sequenced during a study of shared clonotypes between healthy human individuals. V lost 6 bases, J lost 4 bases, and 8 bases stayed unmatched. CDR3 length equals 14 residues. Germline V gene lookup returns CDR1 WSHSY and CDR2 SAAADI. Generated by immunoSEQ multiplex PCR, the TCRdb table keeps only in-frame clones and is missing some. The sample includes approximately 980,000 clones, over 60% of them seen just once. This clone has a handful of counts. What it recognizes is unknown. Study-level results: It was observed that roughly 5.1% of naive CD4 clonotypes were shared across several donors. Donor clonotype sharing was expected to depend on sequencing depth.

Sequenced input: memory CD4+ T cells sorted from blood. Noted subset: CD45RA-negative fraction. This sequence was found in a man in his late teens or twenties in good health. This chain uses TRBV10-2 with TRBJ1-2; 7 bases align to TRBD1. The CDR3 region has the DNA TGCGCCAGCAGAGGGGACAGAGGGGCCTATGGCTACACCTTC. It translates to CASRGDRGAYGYTF.